The rows below give T cell receptor beta chains drawn from one sample of a study of blood T cells in healthy people across ages. TCRdb fed the 5' RACE reads into MiXCR, producing one record per CDR3 protein. This table holds some 1,500,000 distinct CDR3 sequences, less than 45% found once. Material: blood. The receptors here all came from a woman aged 18-29 years in good health. Both conserved end residues are trimmed from each CDR3. Only some rows state a clone size, as once, few, many or a class for expanded clones.

j_gene	abundance	v_gene	CDR3aa
TRBJ2-7	few	TRBV7-9	ASSWDSRGEQY
TRBJ1-2	-	TRBV6-1	ASKPPYGYT
TRBJ2-1	-	TRBV11-2	ASSQTSGLNNEQF
TRBJ2-1	-	TRBV9	ASSEYRGGPSEQF
TRBJ2-3	-	TRBV3-1	ASSKLAGGSTDTQY
TRBJ2-4	few	TRBV6-6	ASTGGAIQY
TRBJ2-3	many	TRBV5-1	ASSEDTDTQY
TRBJ2-4	-	TRBV6-5	ASSQDRGKNIQY
TRBJ1-2	-	TRBV21-1	ASSKVGTGRVYGYT
TRBJ2-2	-	TRBV20-1	SASSRLPTGELF
TRBJ1-2	-	TRBV12-3/TRBV12-4	ASSPRAGQRANYGYT
TRBJ1-1	-	TRBV19	ASSHTGLGVTEAF
TRBJ1-1	-	TRBV7-9	ASSFLAARELPGTEAF
TRBJ1-2	-	TRBV20-1	SATSGGAPYGYT
TRBJ2-3	-	TRBV10-3	AISALQGATDTQY
TRBJ2-3	once	TRBV4-2	ASSQEGTTTSGRSDTQY
TRBJ2-7	-	TRBV29-1	SVGPGKEEQY
-	-	TRBV15	ATSRETSRAHEQY
TRBJ2-7	-	TRBV20-1	SATRQGSYYEQY
TRBJ1-4	-	TRBV30	AWSVGQVGEKLF
TRBJ1-1	-	TRBV6-2/TRBV6-3	ASTRTGRNTEAF
TRBJ2-1	-	TRBV7-3	ASSGDENEQF
TRBJ1-2	few	TRBV20-1	SAPPRGLSKYGYT
TRBJ2-3	-	TRBV4-3	ASSHGAGNAQY
TRBJ1-1	-	TRBV6-2/TRBV6-3	ASSTRTGDTEAF
TRBJ2-5	few	TRBV7-2	ASSSPTGTGAKETQY
TRBJ2-3	many	TRBV29-1	SSEGADTQY
TRBJ2-7	few	TRBV4-2	ASSQIGGSSYEQY
TRBJ1-1	-	TRBV15	ATSRGGVSTEAF
TRBJ1-4	-	TRBV20-1	SARPQQGSNEKLF
TRBJ2-1	-	TRBV6-2/TRBV6-3	ASSDPGSNEQF
TRBJ2-3	-	TRBV11-2	ASSLGWRGASTDTQY
TRBJ1-2	-	TRBV7-9	ASSVYDYYGYT
TRBJ2-3	-	TRBV11-2	ASSALAGWADTQY
TRBJ2-4	few	TRBV4-3	ASSQGRISEQY
TRBJ1-1	-	TRBV27	ASSLGPPSEAF
TRBJ2-5	few	TRBV4-1	ASSRLAGTNQETQY
TRBJ2-1	-	TRBV28	ASGSLTGDSNEQF
TRBJ2-3	few	TRBV6-2/TRBV6-3	ASSFLQGADTQY
TRBJ1-2	few	TRBV7-8	ASSSQGALRYGYT
TRBJ1-6	once	TRBV12-3/TRBV12-4	ASNLRGSPLH
TRBJ2-2	few	TRBV4-3	ASSSQGSTGELF
TRBJ2-7	-	TRBV19	ASSIRDRYYEQY
TRBJ1-5	few	TRBV4-1	ASSSSVRANQPQH
TRBJ1-2	few	TRBV20-1	SAKQGAGYGYT
TRBJ2-1	once	TRBV30	AWRARGTSGYNEQF
TRBJ1-2	-	TRBV6-6	ASSYSGDNYGYT
TRBJ1-2	few	TRBV20-1	SAPTGYGYT